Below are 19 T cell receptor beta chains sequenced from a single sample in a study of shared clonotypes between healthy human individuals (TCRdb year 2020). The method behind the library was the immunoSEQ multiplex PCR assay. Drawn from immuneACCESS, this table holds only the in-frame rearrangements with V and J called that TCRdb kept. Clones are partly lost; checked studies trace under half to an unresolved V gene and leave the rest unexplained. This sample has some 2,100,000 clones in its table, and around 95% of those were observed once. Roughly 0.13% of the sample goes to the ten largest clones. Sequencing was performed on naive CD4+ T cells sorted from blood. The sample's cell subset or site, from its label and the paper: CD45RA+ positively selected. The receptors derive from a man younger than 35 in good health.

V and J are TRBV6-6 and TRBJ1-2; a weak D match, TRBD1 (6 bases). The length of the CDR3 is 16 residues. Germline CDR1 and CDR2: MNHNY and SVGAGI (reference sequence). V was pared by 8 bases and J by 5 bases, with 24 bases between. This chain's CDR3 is CASGQKEGRGSYGYTF. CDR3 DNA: TGTGCCAGCGGACAGAAGGAGGGCAGGGGTTCTTATGGCTACACCTTC.

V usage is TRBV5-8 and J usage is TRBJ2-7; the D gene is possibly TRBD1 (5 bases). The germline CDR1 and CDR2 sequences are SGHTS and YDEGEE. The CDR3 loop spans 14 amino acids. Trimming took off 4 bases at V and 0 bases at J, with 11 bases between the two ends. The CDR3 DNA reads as TGTGCCAGCAGCCGACAGAGTTTCTCCTACGAGCAGTACTTC. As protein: CASSRQSFSYEQYF.

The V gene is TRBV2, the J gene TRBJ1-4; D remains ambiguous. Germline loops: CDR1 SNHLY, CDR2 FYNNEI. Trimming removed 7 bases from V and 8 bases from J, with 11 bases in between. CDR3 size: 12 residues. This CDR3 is CASKTYEEKLFF. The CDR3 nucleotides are TGTGCCAGCAAAACATATGAAGAAAAACTGTTTTTT.

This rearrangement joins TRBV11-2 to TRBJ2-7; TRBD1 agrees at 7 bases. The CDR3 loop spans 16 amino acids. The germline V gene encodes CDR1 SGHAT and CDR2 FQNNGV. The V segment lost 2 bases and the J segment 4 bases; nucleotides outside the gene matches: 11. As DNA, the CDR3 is TGTGCCAGCAGCTTATTGGGCAGGGGGACCTTTTACGAGCAGTACTTC. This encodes CASSLLGRGTFYEQYF.

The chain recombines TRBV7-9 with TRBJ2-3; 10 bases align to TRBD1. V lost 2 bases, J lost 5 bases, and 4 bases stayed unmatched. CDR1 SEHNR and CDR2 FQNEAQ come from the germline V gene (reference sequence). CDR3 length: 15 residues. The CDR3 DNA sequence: TGTGCCAGCAGCTTACCTGGGACAGGGGTAGATACGCAGTATTTT. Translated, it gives CASSLPGTGVDTQYF. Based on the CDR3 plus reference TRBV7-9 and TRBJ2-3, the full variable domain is DTGVSQNPRHKITKRGQNVTFRCDPISEHNRLYWYRQTLGQGPEFLTYFQNEAQLEKSRLLSDRFSAERPKGSFSTLEIQRTEQGDSAMYLCASSLPGTGVDTQYFGPGTRLTVL.

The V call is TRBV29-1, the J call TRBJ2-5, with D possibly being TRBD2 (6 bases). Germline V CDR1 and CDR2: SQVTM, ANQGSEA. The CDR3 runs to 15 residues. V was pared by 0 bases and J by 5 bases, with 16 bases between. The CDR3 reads CSVEDLGGGGETQYF. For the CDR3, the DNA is TGCAGCGTTGAAGATCTGGGGGGAGGAGGGGAGACCCAGTACTTC.

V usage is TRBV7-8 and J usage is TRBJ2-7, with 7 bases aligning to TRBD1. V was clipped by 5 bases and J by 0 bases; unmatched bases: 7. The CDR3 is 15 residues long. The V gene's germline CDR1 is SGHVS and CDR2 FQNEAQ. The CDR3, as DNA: TGTGCCAGCAGCCGCGGCTCAGGGGGCTCCTACGAGCAGTACTTC. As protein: CASSRGSGGSYEQYF. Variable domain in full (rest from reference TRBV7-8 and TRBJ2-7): GAGVSQSPRYKVAKRGQDVALRCDPISGHVSLFWYQQALGQGPEFLTYFQNEAQLDKSGLPSDRFFAERPEGSVSTLKIQRTQQEDSAVYLCASSRGSGGSYEQYFGPGTRLTVT.

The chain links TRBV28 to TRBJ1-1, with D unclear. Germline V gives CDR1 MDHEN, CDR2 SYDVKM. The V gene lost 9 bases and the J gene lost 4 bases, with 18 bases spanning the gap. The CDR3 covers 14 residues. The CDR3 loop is CASEPRGKGTEAFF. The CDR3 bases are TGTGCCAGTGAGCCCAGAGGTAAGGGCACTGAAGCTTTCTTT.

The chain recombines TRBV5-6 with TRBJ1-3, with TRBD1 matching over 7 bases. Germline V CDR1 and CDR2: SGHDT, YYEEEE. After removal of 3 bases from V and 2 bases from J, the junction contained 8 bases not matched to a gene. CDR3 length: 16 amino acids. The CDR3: CASSWGTDRTGNTIYF. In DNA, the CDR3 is TGTGCCAGCAGCTGGGGAACGGACAGGACTGGAAACACCATATATTTT.

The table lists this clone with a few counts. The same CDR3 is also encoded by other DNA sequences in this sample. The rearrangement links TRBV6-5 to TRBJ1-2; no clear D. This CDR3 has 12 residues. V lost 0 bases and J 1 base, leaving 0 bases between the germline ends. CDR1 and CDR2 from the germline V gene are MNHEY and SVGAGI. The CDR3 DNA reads TGTGCCAGCAGTTACTCTAACTATGGCTACACCTTC. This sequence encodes CASSYSNYGYTF.

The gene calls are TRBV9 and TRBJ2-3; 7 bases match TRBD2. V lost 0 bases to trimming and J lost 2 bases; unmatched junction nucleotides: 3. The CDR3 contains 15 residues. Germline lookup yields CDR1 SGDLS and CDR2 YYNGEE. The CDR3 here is CASSVGGLTTDTQYF. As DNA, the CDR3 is TGTGCCAGCAGCGTAGGGGGACTAACCACAGATACGCAGTATTTT.

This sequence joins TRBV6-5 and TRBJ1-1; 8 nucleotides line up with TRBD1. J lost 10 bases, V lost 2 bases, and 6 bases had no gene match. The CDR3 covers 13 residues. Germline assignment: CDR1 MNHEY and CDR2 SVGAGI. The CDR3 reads CASSYADRGRAFF. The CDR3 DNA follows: TGTGCCAGCAGTTACGCCGACAGGGGCCGAGCTTTCTTT.

CDR3 protein: CASTPTGTNTEAFF. As DNA, the CDR3 is TGTGCCAGCACCCCGACAGGGACGAACACTGAAGCTTTCTTT. The J gene is TRBJ1-1, the V gene TRBV27, with TRBD1 matching 7 bases. Germline trimming cut 7 bases from V and 1 base from J; bases unmatched to any gene: 6. The germline V gene encodes CDR1 MNHEY and CDR2 SMNVEV (reference sequence). The CDR3 length is 14 residues.

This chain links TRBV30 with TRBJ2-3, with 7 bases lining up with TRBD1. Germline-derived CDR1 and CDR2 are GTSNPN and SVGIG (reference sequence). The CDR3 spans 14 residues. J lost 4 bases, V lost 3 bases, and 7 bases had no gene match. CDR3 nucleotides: TGTGCCTGGAGCCGTGGGACAGCCGCAGATACGCAGTATTTT. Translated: CAWSRGTAADTQYF.

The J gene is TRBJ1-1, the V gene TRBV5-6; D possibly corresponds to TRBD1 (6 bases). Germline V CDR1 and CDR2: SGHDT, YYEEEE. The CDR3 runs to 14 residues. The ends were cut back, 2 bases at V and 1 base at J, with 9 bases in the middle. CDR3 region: CASSFGTRNTEAFF. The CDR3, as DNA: TGTGCCAGCAGCTTTGGGACAAGGAACACTGAAGCTTTCTTT. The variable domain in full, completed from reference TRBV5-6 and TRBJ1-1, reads DAGVTQSPTHLIKTRGQQVTLRCSPKSGHDTVSWYQQALGQGPQFIFQYYEEEERQRGNFPDRFSGHQFPNYSSELNVNALLLGDSALYLCASSFGTRNTEAFFGQGTRLTVV.

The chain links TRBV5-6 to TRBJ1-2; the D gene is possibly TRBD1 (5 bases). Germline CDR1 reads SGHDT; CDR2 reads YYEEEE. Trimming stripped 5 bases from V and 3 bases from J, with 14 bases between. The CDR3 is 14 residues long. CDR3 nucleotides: TGTGCCAGCAGGTCTGGAGGGGTGGACTATGGCTACACCTTC. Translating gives CASRSGGVDYGYTF.

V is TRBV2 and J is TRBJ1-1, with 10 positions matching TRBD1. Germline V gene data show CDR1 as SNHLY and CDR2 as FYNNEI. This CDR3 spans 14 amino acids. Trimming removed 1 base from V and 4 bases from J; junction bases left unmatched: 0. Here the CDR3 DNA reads TGTGCCAGCAGTGAAGGGACAGGGGGCACTGAAGCTTTCTTT. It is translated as CASSEGTGGTEAFF.

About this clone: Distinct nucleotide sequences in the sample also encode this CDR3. CDR3 DNA: TGCGCCAGCAGCTTGCCCAGCACTGAAGCTTTCTTT. It translates to CASSLPSTEAFF. This rearrangement joins TRBV5-1 to TRBJ1-1; D unresolved. Trimming shortened V by 1 base and J by 4 bases, and 5 bases separated the two germline ends. This CDR3 comprises 12 residues. Germline CDR1 and CDR2: SGHRS and YFSETQ.

This chain's CDR3 is CASSPLVGNQPQHF. CDR3 bases: TGTGCCAGCAGCCCTCTGGTGGGGAATCAGCCCCAGCATTTT. V and J are TRBV7-8 and TRBJ1-5; no reliable D call. Germline lookup yields CDR1 SGHVS and CDR2 FQNEAQ. V was cut by 5 bases and J by 4 bases, with 12 bases left in between. This CDR3 region has 14 residues.